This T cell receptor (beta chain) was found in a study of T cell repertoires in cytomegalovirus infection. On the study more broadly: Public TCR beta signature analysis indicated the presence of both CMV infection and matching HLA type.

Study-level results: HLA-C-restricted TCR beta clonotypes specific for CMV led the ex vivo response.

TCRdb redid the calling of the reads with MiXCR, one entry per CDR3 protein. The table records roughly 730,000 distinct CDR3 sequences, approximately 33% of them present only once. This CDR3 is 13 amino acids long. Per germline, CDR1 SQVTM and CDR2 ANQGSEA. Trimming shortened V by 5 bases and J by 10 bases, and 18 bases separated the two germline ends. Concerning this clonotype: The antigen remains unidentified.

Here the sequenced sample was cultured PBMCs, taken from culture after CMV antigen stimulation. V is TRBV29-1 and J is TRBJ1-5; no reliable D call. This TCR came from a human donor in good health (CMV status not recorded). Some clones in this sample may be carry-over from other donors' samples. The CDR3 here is CSVKTPGGSPQHF. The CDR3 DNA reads TGCAGCGTTAAGACCCCAGGAGGATCACCCCAGCATTTT.